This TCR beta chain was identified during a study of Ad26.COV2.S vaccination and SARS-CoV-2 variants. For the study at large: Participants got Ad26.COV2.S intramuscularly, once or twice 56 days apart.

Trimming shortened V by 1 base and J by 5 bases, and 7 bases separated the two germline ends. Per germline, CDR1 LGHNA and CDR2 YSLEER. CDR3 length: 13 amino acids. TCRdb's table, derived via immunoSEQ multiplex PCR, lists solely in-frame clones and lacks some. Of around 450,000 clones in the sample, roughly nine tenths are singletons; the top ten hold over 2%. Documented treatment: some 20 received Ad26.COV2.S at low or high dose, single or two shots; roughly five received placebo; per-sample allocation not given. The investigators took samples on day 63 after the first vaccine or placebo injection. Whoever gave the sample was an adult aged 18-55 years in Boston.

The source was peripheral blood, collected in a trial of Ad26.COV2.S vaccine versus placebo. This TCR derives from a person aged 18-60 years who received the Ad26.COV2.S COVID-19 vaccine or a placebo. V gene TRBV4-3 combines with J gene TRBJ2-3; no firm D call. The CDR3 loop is CASSQGLQDTQYF. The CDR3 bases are TGCGCCAGCAGCCAAGGATTGCAAGATACGCAGTATTTT.